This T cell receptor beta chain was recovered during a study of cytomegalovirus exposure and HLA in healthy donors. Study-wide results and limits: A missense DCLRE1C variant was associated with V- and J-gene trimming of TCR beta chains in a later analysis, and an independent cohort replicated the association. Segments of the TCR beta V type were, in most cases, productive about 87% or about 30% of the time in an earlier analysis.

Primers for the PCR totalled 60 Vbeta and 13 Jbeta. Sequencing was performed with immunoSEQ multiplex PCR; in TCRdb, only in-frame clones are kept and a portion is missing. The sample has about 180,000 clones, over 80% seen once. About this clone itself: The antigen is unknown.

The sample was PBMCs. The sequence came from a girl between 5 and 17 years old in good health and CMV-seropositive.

CDR3 coding DNA: TGTGCCAGCAGCAATCGAACACATAACACCTTC. This sequence encodes CASSNRTHNTF. V is TRBV21-1 and J is TRBJ1-2; TRBD1 reflects the table's D call only, with no check against the DNA. TRBV21-1 is a known pseudogene. This CDR3 comprises 11 residues.